This T cell receptor (beta chain) was found in a study of blood T cell repertoires in COVID-19. Profiled with immunoSEQ multiplex PCR; TCRdb holds only in-frame clones, not every one. This table holds about 62,000 clones, around four fifths found once. V dropped 6 bases and J dropped 5 bases, with 15 bases sitting between them. This CDR3 comprises 14 residues. From germline, CDR1 is SGHNT and CDR2 YYREEE (reference sequence). The chain is built from TRBV5-4 and TRBJ2-1, with D possibly TRBD2 on 7 matching bases. This receptor was taken from a human donor in a cohort sampled during active COVID-19. Sequencing used peripheral blood. The CDR3 spells CASTGGGTNNEQFF. The CDR3 DNA reads TGTGCCAGCACTGGCGGGGGCACGAACAATGAGCAGTTCTTC. Supplemented by reference TRBV5-4 and TRBJ2-1, the full variable domain reads ETGVTQSPTHLIKTRGQQVTLRCSSQSGHNTVSWYQQALGQGPQFIFQYYREEENGRGNFPPRFSGLQFPNYSSELNVNALELDDSALYLCASTGGGTNNEQFFGPGTRLTVL.